The rows below give T cell receptor beta chains drawn from one sample of a study of shared T cell receptors in the human thymus. Measured with immunoSEQ multiplex PCR; TCRdb has only the in-frame clones, and not every one. Here the sample spans roughly 500,000 clones, around 78% being singletons. The same data also contributed to another study, on human thymus T cells.

The source material was thymocytes. These receptor sequences come from a boy younger than two with a congenital heart defect. Each CDR3 is given with its conserved first and last residue. D genes are given only for firm matches. Size is stated for part of the rows, as once, few or many counts, or as a class when the clone is expanded.

v_call	clone_size	d_call	j_call	cdr3_nt	cdr3_aa
TRBV7-3	-	-	TRBJ2-7	TGTGCCAGCAGCTTAATGTTAATGGGCCCGCAGTACTTC	CASSLMLMGPQYF
TRBV19	few	-	TRBJ2-3	TGTGCCAGTAGTATAGAGGACAGCCATAATCCTAGCACAGATACGCAGTATTTT	CASSIEDSHNPSTDTQYF
TRBV5-8	-	-	TRBJ1-1	TGTGCCAGCAGCTTGGGACAGGTGAACACTGAAGCTTTCTTT	CASSLGQVNTEAFF
TRBV14	-	-	TRBJ2-1	TGTGCCAGCAGCGAACTAGTCTACAATGAGCAGTTCTTC	CASSELVYNEQFF
TRBV27	-	TRBD2	TRBJ2-3	TGTGCCAGCAGTCCCCGGTTTAGCGGGAGTTCGGGGGTCAGGGATACGCAGTATTTT	CASSPRFSGSSGVRDTQYF
TRBV5-1	-	TRBD1	TRBJ1-2	TGCGCCAGCAGCGCCGGGACAGGGAGGAACCCGAACTATGGCTACACCTTC	CASSAGTGRNPNYGYTF
TRBV4-2	-	-	TRBJ1-5	TGTGCCAGCAGCCAAGATATAGATCTTCGGCAGCCCCAGCATTTT	CASSQDIDLRQPQHF
TRBV21-1	-	-	TRBJ1-5	TGTGCCAGCAGCAAAGCAATTGCCAGGGAGGGGTATAGCAATCAGCCCCAGCATTTT	CASSKAIAREGYSNQPQHF
TRBV7-9	few	TRBD1	TRBJ2-2	TGTGCCAGCAGCTTATGGGACAGGGGGCGCCGCGGGGAGCTGTTTTTT	CASSLWDRGRRGELFF
TRBV14	-	-	TRBJ1-2	TGTGCCAGCAGCCAAGATGGTCGGGATGGCTACACCTTC	CASSQDGRDGYTF
TRBV19	-	TRBD1	TRBJ2-1	TGTGCCAGTAGTGACTTGACAGGGGCCCTCTACAATGAGCAGTTCTTC	CASSDLTGALYNEQFF
TRBV28	-	-	TRBJ2-1	TGTGCCAGCCGTGTGGGGGCCAACAATGAGCAGTTCTTC	CASRVGANNEQFF
TRBV5-6	-	-	TRBJ1-1	TGTGCCAGCAGCCGCCATCAGGGTCTCACTGAAGCTTTCTTT	CASSRHQGLTEAFF
TRBV6-1	-	-	TRBJ2-1	TGTGCCAGCAGTGCGGTCTACAATGAGCAGTTCTTC	CASSAVYNEQFF
TRBV6-5	-	-	TRBJ2-6	TGTGCCAGCAGTTACAGCGTCTCTGGGGCCAACGTCCTGACTTTC	CASSYSVSGANVLTF
TRBV5-4	few	TRBD2	TRBJ2-1	TGTGCCAGCACCGAGGCTAGCGGGAGGGAGGTTAGCTCCTACAATGAGCAGTTCTTC	CASTEASGREVSSYNEQFF
TRBV7-7	-	TRBD2	TRBJ2-3	TGTGCTAGCAGCCAAGGGGACCCTAGCGGGAGGATGGATACGCAGTATTTT	CASSQGDPSGRMDTQYF
TRBV5-1	-	TRBD2	TRBJ2-7	TGCGCCAGCAGCTTGGGGGGGACTAGCGGGAGAACCTACGAGCAGTACTTC	CASSLGGTSGRTYEQYF
TRBV4-1	few	TRBD1	TRBJ1-4	TGCGCCAGCAGCCAACCTCCGGGACAGTCAGGGTGGGAAAAACTGTTTTTT	CASSQPPGQSGWEKLFF
TRBV18	-	-	TRBJ1-1	TGTGCCAGCTCACAACAGGGAGAGACTGAAGCTTTCTTT	CASSQQGETEAFF
TRBV28	-	-	TRBJ2-5	TGTGCCAGCAGTCTTTTTACCGGACTAAACGGCGAGACCCAGTACTTC	CASSLFTGLNGETQYF
TRBV12-2	-	-	TRBJ1-3	TGTGCAAGTCGCTTAGCGAAGGAGGCGAGCTCTGGAAACACCATATATTTT	CASRLAKEASSGNTIYF
TRBV2	-	-	TRBJ1-1	TGTGCCAGCAGAACCGGGGGACTCAACACTGAAGCTTTCTTT	CASRTGGLNTEAFF
TRBV4-2	-	TRBD2	TRBJ2-5	TGTGCCAGCAGCCAAGAGACCGATAGCGGGAGCCGTAAAGAGACCCAGTACTTC	CASSQETDSGSRKETQYF
TRBV19	-	TRBD1	TRBJ1-2	TGTGCCATACTCCAGGGGGAAGGCTACACCTTC	CAILQGEGYTF
TRBV9	-	TRBD2	TRBJ2-3	TGTGCCAGCAGCGTAGCGGCTAGCGGGACTGATACGCAGTATTTT	CASSVAASGTDTQYF
TRBV6-4	-	-	TRBJ1-1	TGTGCCAGCAGGAGCGGGGGTTCGGACACTGAAGCTTTCTTT	CASRSGGSDTEAFF
TRBV6-1	few	TRBD1	TRBJ1-2	TGTGCCAGCAGACTCACAGGGGGCGGAGGCTACACCTTC	CASRLTGGGGYTF
TRBV5-6	-	-	TRBJ2-5	TGTGCCAGCAGCATAGTGAAAGAGACCCAGTACTTC	CASSIVKETQYF
TRBV7-3	-	-	TRBJ1-1	TGTGCCAGCAGCCAAAACCCGGGGACTGAAGCTTTCTTT	CASSQNPGTEAFF
TRBV27	-	-	TRBJ2-1	TGTGCCAGCAGTAAGCAGGGGTCGGGTGAGAATGAGCAGTTCTTC	CASSKQGSGENEQFF
TRBV25-1	-	TRBD2	TRBJ2-2	TGTGCCAGCAGCTTCCCGGGTAGCGGGCACTCGAACACCGGGGAGCTGTTTTTT	CASSFPGSGHSNTGELFF
TRBV9	-	TRBD2	TRBJ2-7	TGTGCCAGCGGGCGGGAGAATACCTACGAGCAGTACTTC	CASGRENTYEQYF
TRBV15	-	TRBD1	TRBJ1-3	TGTGCCACCAGCAGATTAACAGACAGGGGTTCTAAAAACACCATATATTTT	CATSRLTDRGSKNTIYF
TRBV18	-	TRBD1	TRBJ2-3	TGTGCCAGCTCACCAGAGGGGACAGCTAGCACAGATACGCAGTATTTT	CASSPEGTASTDTQYF
TRBV28	few	TRBD2	TRBJ2-7	TGTGCCAGCAGTTTAAGGACTAGCGCCTACGAGCAGTACTTC	CASSLRTSAYEQYF
TRBV27	-	-	TRBJ2-7	TGTGCCAGCAGGTGGGGGCTAAAGGACTACGAGCAGTACTTC	CASRWGLKDYEQYF
TRBV4-2	-	TRBD1	TRBJ2-2	TGTGCCAGCAGCCTAAAGACAGGGAGCGAGCCCGGGGAGCTGTTTTTT	CASSLKTGSEPGELFF
TRBV7-6	-	-	TRBJ2-1	TGTGCCAGCAGCTTAGAGCGCGGCGGTGGGAGGCAGTTCTTC	CASSLERGGGRQFF
TRBV5-3	once	TRBD1	TRBJ2-3	TGTGCCAGAAGGGATGGACAGGGGAGCACAGATACGCAGTATTTT	CARRDGQGSTDTQYF
TRBV18	-	-	TRBJ2-1	TGTGCCAGCTCACCACCGGGACTGGGGAATGAGCAGTTCTTC	CASSPPGLGNEQFF
TRBV6-4	-	-	TRBJ2-1	TGTGCCAGCAGTGACCCAGAACTACAAGGCAATGAGCAGTTCTTC	CASSDPELQGNEQFF
TRBV21-1	few	-	TRBJ2-7	TGTGCCAGCAGCAAAGAGTGGACAGGGACCTACGAGCAGTACTTC	CASSKEWTGTYEQYF
TRBV20-1	-	-	TRBJ1-2	TGCAGTGCTCCCTACCGGGGAGGCTACACCTTC	CSAPYRGGYTF
TRBV5-6	-	TRBD2	TRBJ2-5	TGTGCCAGCCGGTGTAGGGCTAGCGGGAGTGGGGAGACCCAGTACTTC	CASRCRASGSGETQYF
TRBV11-1	once	-	TRBJ2-1	TGTGCCAGCAGCTTACGGCGCGGTAATCTACCAAATGAGCAGTTCTTC	CASSLRRGNLPNEQFF
TRBV5-1	-	TRBD1	TRBJ2-3	TGCGCCAGCAGCCTATCGGGACAGCCGAGCACAGATACGCAGTATTTT	CASSLSGQPSTDTQYF
TRBV5-4	-	-	TRBJ2-7	TGTGCCAGCAGCTTGGTCAGGGGACCTTCCCACGAGCAGTACTTC	CASSLVRGPSHEQYF
TRBV27	-	-	TRBJ1-1	TGTGCCAGCAGTTTGCGGCTGAACCCCACTGAAGCTTTCTTT	CASSLRLNPTEAFF
TRBV7-2	-	TRBD2	TRBJ2-7	TGTGCCAGCAGCCGACTAGCGGGAGGGAGGCAGTACTTC	CASSRLAGGRQYF
TRBV5-4	once	TRBD2	TRBJ2-1	TGTGCCAGCAGCTTGGCCAGGCTAGCGGATGCCTCCTACAATGAGCAGTTCTTC	CASSLARLADASYNEQFF
TRBV27	-	TRBD2	TRBJ2-5	TGTGCCAGCAGTTTAGAGGGAGGGATCCAAGAGACCCAGTACTTC	CASSLEGGIQETQYF
TRBV19	-	TRBD1	TRBJ2-7	TGTGCCAGTAGTATAGAACAGGGGGTTCCCTCCTACGAGCAGTACTTC	CASSIEQGVPSYEQYF